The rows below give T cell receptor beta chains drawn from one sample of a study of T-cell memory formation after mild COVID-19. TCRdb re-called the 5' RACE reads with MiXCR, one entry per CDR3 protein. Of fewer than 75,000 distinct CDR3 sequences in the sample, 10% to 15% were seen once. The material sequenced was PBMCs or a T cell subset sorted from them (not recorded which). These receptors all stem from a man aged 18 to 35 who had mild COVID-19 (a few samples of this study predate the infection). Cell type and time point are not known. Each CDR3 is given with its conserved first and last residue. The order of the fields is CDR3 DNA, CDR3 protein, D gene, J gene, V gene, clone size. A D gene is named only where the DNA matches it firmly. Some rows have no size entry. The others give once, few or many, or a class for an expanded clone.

CDR3nt: TGTGCCAGCAGTCGTGCAGGGGCGGGAGATACGCAGTATTTT; CDR3aa: CASSRAGAGDTQYF; d_gene: -; j_gene: TRBJ2-3; v_gene: TRBV7-9; abundance: -
CDR3nt: TGTGCCAGCAGTTCCCTTGGGGGGCGCGAGTACTTC; CDR3aa: CASSSLGGREYF; d_gene: -; j_gene: TRBJ2-7; v_gene: TRBV27; abundance: -
CDR3nt: TGCAGCGCCACGAGCCCCTGGGAGACCCAGTACTTC; CDR3aa: CSATSPWETQYF; d_gene: -; j_gene: TRBJ2-5; v_gene: TRBV29-1; abundance: -
CDR3nt: TGTGCCAGCAGTCCGCAGGGCTACGCCCAGCATTTT; CDR3aa: CASSPQGYAQHF; d_gene: -; j_gene: TRBJ1-5; v_gene: TRBV12-3/TRBV12-4; abundance: many
CDR3nt: TGTGCCAGCAGCCAAGACTTAGGTTCGGGGGGCTACACCTTC; CDR3aa: CASSQDLGSGGYTF; d_gene: -; j_gene: TRBJ1-2; v_gene: TRBV4-2; abundance: few
CDR3nt: TGCGCCAGCAGCCCCCTTTCGGAAACGAACACCGGGGAGCTGTTTTTT; CDR3aa: CASSPLSETNTGELFF; d_gene: -; j_gene: TRBJ2-2; v_gene: TRBV4-3; abundance: few
CDR3nt: TGTGCCAGCAGCTTATGGCGGGGGGTGCAAAGCTCCTACAATGAGCAGTTCTTC; CDR3aa: CASSLWRGVQSSYNEQFF; d_gene: TRBD2; j_gene: TRBJ2-1; v_gene: TRBV7-6; abundance: few
CDR3nt: TGTGCCAGCAGCCAGGGCCCCTCAAGCGGCAATGAGCAGTTCTTC; CDR3aa: CASSQGPSSGNEQFF; d_gene: -; j_gene: TRBJ2-1; v_gene: TRBV5-5; abundance: many
CDR3nt: TGTGCCTGGAAGGGGGATGCCTACGAGTGGCAGTACTTC; CDR3aa: CAWKGDAYEWQYF; d_gene: -; j_gene: TRBJ2-7; v_gene: TRBV30; abundance: -
CDR3nt: TGTGCCAGCAGTTACTCGTGGGAAAGGAACACTGAAGCTTTCTTT; CDR3aa: CASSYSWERNTEAFF; d_gene: -; j_gene: TRBJ1-1; v_gene: TRBV6-5; abundance: few
CDR3nt: TGCAGCGTTGAAGCGTCTGGGGGCTTCGTAGGGCAGTATTTT; CDR3aa: CSVEASGGFVGQYF; d_gene: -; j_gene: TRBJ2-3; v_gene: TRBV29-1; abundance: many
CDR3nt: TGCAGTGCGATACACCCCGACACAGATACGCAGTATTTT; CDR3aa: CSAIHPDTDTQYF; d_gene: -; j_gene: TRBJ2-3; v_gene: TRBV20-1; abundance: -
CDR3nt: TGTGCCAGCAGCTTAAGGGGGGCGGGGTCCTACGAGCAGTACTTC; CDR3aa: CASSLRGAGSYEQYF; d_gene: -; j_gene: TRBJ2-7; v_gene: TRBV7-6; abundance: -
CDR3nt: TGTGCCAGCAGCTCGAGTATTTGGGGGGACTCCAATCAGCCCCAGCATTTT; CDR3aa: CASSSSIWGDSNQPQHF; d_gene: -; j_gene: TRBJ1-5; v_gene: TRBV7-9; abundance: -
CDR3nt: TGCAGTGCTAGAGATAGGCAGCGGGCCTACAATGAGCAGTTCTTC; CDR3aa: CSARDRQRAYNEQFF; d_gene: -; j_gene: TRBJ2-1; v_gene: TRBV20-1; abundance: many
CDR3nt: TGTGCCAGCAGGGCGGCGGACTATGGCTACACCTTC; CDR3aa: CASRAADYGYTF; d_gene: -; j_gene: TRBJ1-2; v_gene: TRBV2; abundance: few
CDR3nt: TGCGCCAGCAGTGAGGGTACAGGGAGCTACGAGCAGTACTTC; CDR3aa: CASSEGTGSYEQYF; d_gene: -; j_gene: TRBJ2-7; v_gene: TRBV10-1; abundance: many
CDR3nt: TGCGCCAGCAGCTGGGACAGGGGGCGAAGTATCTTCACTGAAGCTTTCTTT; CDR3aa: CASSWDRGRSIFTEAFF; d_gene: TRBD1; j_gene: TRBJ1-1; v_gene: TRBV5-1; abundance: once
CDR3nt: TGTGCCAGCAGCCGGGGAGTCCGGGCCTCCCAAGAGACCCAGTACTTC; CDR3aa: CASSRGVRASQETQYF; d_gene: -; j_gene: TRBJ2-5; v_gene: TRBV7-9; abundance: -
CDR3nt: TGCGCCAGCAGCCAAGTGCGGCAGGATAATTCACCCCTCCACTTT; CDR3aa: CASSQVRQDNSPLHF; d_gene: -; j_gene: TRBJ1-6; v_gene: TRBV4-3; abundance: -
CDR3nt: TGTGCCAGCAGCTTTATTCGGTCAGATACGCAGTATTTT; CDR3aa: CASSFIRSDTQYF; d_gene: -; j_gene: TRBJ2-3; v_gene: TRBV7-2; abundance: many
CDR3nt: TGTGCCAGCAGCAAAGAATCTGGGACACCCGCGAACACCGGGGAGCTGTTTTTT; CDR3aa: CASSKESGTPANTGELFF; d_gene: -; j_gene: TRBJ2-2; v_gene: TRBV21-1; abundance: -
CDR3nt: TGTGCCAGCAGCCTGAGGACTAGCGGGGCGTCAGATACGCAGTATTTT; CDR3aa: CASSLRTSGASDTQYF; d_gene: TRBD2; j_gene: TRBJ2-3; v_gene: TRBV11-3; abundance: many
CDR3nt: TGTGCCACCAGTGATTGGAATCAGCCCCAGCATTTT; CDR3aa: CATSDWNQPQHF; d_gene: -; j_gene: TRBJ1-5; v_gene: TRBV24-1; abundance: few
CDR3nt: TGTGCCATCAGTGACCCCCTCGGGGCGGGGGGACAAGAGACCCAGTACTTC; CDR3aa: CAISDPLGAGGQETQYF; d_gene: TRBD2; j_gene: TRBJ2-5; v_gene: TRBV10-3; abundance: -
CDR3nt: TGCAGTGCTAGAGACACAGGGTCGGTTAAGAATTCACCCCTCCACTTT; CDR3aa: CSARDTGSVKNSPLHF; d_gene: -; j_gene: TRBJ1-6; v_gene: TRBV20-1; abundance: -
CDR3nt: TGTGCCAGCAGTGCCCGGACCGCTACGAACTATGGCTACACCTTC; CDR3aa: CASSARTATNYGYTF; d_gene: -; j_gene: TRBJ1-2; v_gene: TRBV27; abundance: few
CDR3nt: TGTGCCAGCAGTTTAGGCAGATGGGACCCCCAGCATTTT; CDR3aa: CASSLGRWDPQHF; d_gene: -; j_gene: TRBJ1-5; v_gene: TRBV12-3/TRBV12-4; abundance: -
CDR3nt: TGTGCCAGCAGCGTAGCGGGCTCTGGGGCCAACGTCCTGACTTTC; CDR3aa: CASSVAGSGANVLTF; d_gene: -; j_gene: TRBJ2-6; v_gene: TRBV9; abundance: -
CDR3nt: TGTGCCTGGAGTGTAGGCGTCTCCTACGAGCAGTACTTC; CDR3aa: CAWSVGVSYEQYF; d_gene: -; j_gene: TRBJ2-7; v_gene: TRBV30; abundance: -
CDR3nt: TGTGCCAGCAGTCGCCGGGGGGGCACAGATACGCAGTATTTT; CDR3aa: CASSRRGGTDTQYF; d_gene: TRBD2; j_gene: TRBJ2-3; v_gene: TRBV12-3/TRBV12-4; abundance: many
CDR3nt: TGTGCCAGCACCATTAGACAGGGAGAGACCCAGTACTTC; CDR3aa: CASTIRQGETQYF; d_gene: TRBD1; j_gene: TRBJ2-5; v_gene: TRBV11-2; abundance: many
CDR3nt: TGCGCCAGCAGCCAACCTATACAGGGGGCCTCCTACGGCTACACCTTC; CDR3aa: CASSQPIQGASYGYTF; d_gene: TRBD1; j_gene: TRBJ1-2; v_gene: TRBV4-1; abundance: few
CDR3nt: TGTGCCAGCAGAAGGGGGCTGAGCACTGAAGCTTTCTTT; CDR3aa: CASRRGLSTEAFF; d_gene: TRBD1; j_gene: TRBJ1-1; v_gene: TRBV12-3/TRBV12-4; abundance: many
CDR3nt: TGTGCCAGCAGTTCGGGCGGGGGTCTTTTGTCAGATACGCAGTATTTT; CDR3aa: CASSSGGGLLSDTQYF; d_gene: TRBD2; j_gene: TRBJ2-3; v_gene: TRBV6-6; abundance: many
CDR3nt: TGCGCCAGCAGCCGCCCGCGGGCGGGGCTTGATCATGAGCAGTTCTTC; CDR3aa: CASSRPRAGLDHEQFF; d_gene: -; j_gene: TRBJ2-1; v_gene: TRBV4-3; abundance: many
CDR3nt: TGTGCCAGCAGCACCACTTATGGGCTTGCGGCTTTCTTT; CDR3aa: CASSTTYGLAAFF; d_gene: -; j_gene: TRBJ1-1; v_gene: TRBV7-2; abundance: -
CDR3nt: TGTGCCAGCAGCCTTGAGACTAGCGGGGAATACAATGAGCAGTTCTTC; CDR3aa: CASSLETSGEYNEQFF; d_gene: TRBD2; j_gene: TRBJ2-1; v_gene: TRBV4-2; abundance: many
CDR3nt: TGTGCCAGCAGCTCCCTTGGGGACCGCAATCAGCCCCAGCATTTT; CDR3aa: CASSSLGDRNQPQHF; d_gene: -; j_gene: TRBJ1-5; v_gene: TRBV6-5; abundance: few
CDR3nt: TGTGCCAGCAGCTCGATGATAGCGCGGCCCGGGGAGCTGTTTTTT; CDR3aa: CASSSMIARPGELFF; d_gene: -; j_gene: TRBJ2-2; v_gene: TRBV7-2; abundance: -
CDR3nt: TGTGCCAGCAGCCCCGGGGTTCCCCTATGGAATGAGCAGTTCTTC; CDR3aa: CASSPGVPLWNEQFF; d_gene: -; j_gene: TRBJ2-1; v_gene: TRBV28; abundance: few
CDR3nt: TGTGCCAGCAGCTTAACGAGGTTGACCGGGGAGCTGTTTTTT; CDR3aa: CASSLTRLTGELFF; d_gene: -; j_gene: TRBJ2-2; v_gene: TRBV7-8; abundance: -
CDR3nt: TGCGCCAGCAGCTTGGAGGGGGTAGAGGGCCACGAGCAGTACTTC; CDR3aa: CASSLEGVEGHEQYF; d_gene: -; j_gene: TRBJ2-7; v_gene: TRBV5-1; abundance: medium-sized
CDR3nt: TGTGCCAGCAGCTTAGTTGGCGGCAGGGGTAGCACTGAAGCTTTCTTT; CDR3aa: CASSLVGGRGSTEAFF; d_gene: -; j_gene: TRBJ1-1; v_gene: TRBV7-2; abundance: -
CDR3nt: TGTGCCAGCAGCTCCACCGGGACCCCAGCGAAGACCCAGTACTTC; CDR3aa: CASSSTGTPAKTQYF; d_gene: -; j_gene: TRBJ2-5; v_gene: TRBV7-9; abundance: few
CDR3nt: TGTGCCAGCAGTTCCGCCGATACAGGGACGGCTTTCTTT; CDR3aa: CASSSADTGTAFF; d_gene: -; j_gene: TRBJ1-1; v_gene: TRBV28; abundance: -
CDR3nt: TGTGCCAGCGGGGGGGCGCCCTACGAGCAGTACTTC; CDR3aa: CASGGAPYEQYF; d_gene: -; j_gene: TRBJ2-7; v_gene: TRBV12-3/TRBV12-4; abundance: few
CDR3nt: TGTGCCAGCAGTTACTACCCAGACAATGAGCAGTTCTTC; CDR3aa: CASSYYPDNEQFF; d_gene: -; j_gene: TRBJ2-1; v_gene: TRBV6-5; abundance: -
CDR3nt: TGTGCCAGCACAAGAACCACCGGGGAGCTGTTTTTT; CDR3aa: CASTRTTGELFF; d_gene: -; j_gene: TRBJ2-2; v_gene: TRBV2; abundance: -
CDR3nt: TGTGCCAGCTCACTCATAATAACCAACCAAGAGACCCAGTACTTC; CDR3aa: CASSLIITNQETQYF; d_gene: -; j_gene: TRBJ2-5; v_gene: TRBV18; abundance: -
CDR3nt: TGTGCCAGCAGTTCCGGGACAGGGATCAATGAGCAGTTCTTC; CDR3aa: CASSSGTGINEQFF; d_gene: TRBD1; j_gene: TRBJ2-1; v_gene: TRBV6-2/TRBV6-3; abundance: -
CDR3nt: TGTGCCAGCAGCTTAAGGGTCAGGGAGTACGAGCAGTACTTC; CDR3aa: CASSLRVREYEQYF; d_gene: -; j_gene: TRBJ2-7; v_gene: TRBV7-2; abundance: -
CDR3nt: TGCGCCAGCAGCCAAGGGGGGGGCGAGCAGTACTTC; CDR3aa: CASSQGGGEQYF; d_gene: TRBD2; j_gene: TRBJ2-7; v_gene: TRBV4-3; abundance: many
CDR3nt: TGTGCCAGCAGTTCCACAGGGAGCTCTGGGGCCAACGTCCTGACTTTC; CDR3aa: CASSSTGSSGANVLTF; d_gene: -; j_gene: TRBJ2-6; v_gene: TRBV6-5; abundance: many
CDR3nt: TGTGCCAGCAGCCCGGACGGAAGTTGGGAGACCCAGTACTTC; CDR3aa: CASSPDGSWETQYF; d_gene: -; j_gene: TRBJ2-5; v_gene: TRBV7-3; abundance: many
CDR3nt: TGTGCCAGCAGCCACGGGACTGAAAATTCACCCCTCCACTTT; CDR3aa: CASSHGTENSPLHF; d_gene: -; j_gene: TRBJ1-6; v_gene: TRBV6-2/TRBV6-3; abundance: -
CDR3nt: TGTGCCATCGGCGGCCCCCATCCCTCTAGCGAGCAGTACTTC; CDR3aa: CAIGGPHPSSEQYF; d_gene: -; j_gene: TRBJ2-7; v_gene: TRBV10-3; abundance: -
CDR3nt: TGTGCCAGCAGTTACAGGGCTAGCGGGGGGGCAAGGCAGTTCTTC; CDR3aa: CASSYRASGGARQFF; d_gene: TRBD2; j_gene: TRBJ2-1; v_gene: TRBV6-5; abundance: medium-sized
CDR3nt: TGTGCCAGCAGCTCCTACCGGACAGGCTACAATGAGCAGTTCTTC; CDR3aa: CASSSYRTGYNEQFF; d_gene: TRBD1; j_gene: TRBJ2-1; v_gene: TRBV7-8; abundance: many